This T cell receptor (beta chain) was observed in a study of blood T cell repertoires in COVID-19. Study overall: Acute-phase and convalescent COVID-19 samples originated in the United States, Italy and Spain. Sources were T cells, B-cell-depleted T cells, or PBMCs; the material itself was cDNA or gDNA.

In the original processing: Reference gene primer amplification yielded estimated nucleated cell counts. Using immunoSEQ multiplex PCR, the repertoire was profiled, and TCRdb retains in-frame clones only, with some absent. V and J calls and clone size are copied from that table; D and trimming were computed from the DNA. The repertoire holds about 98,000 clones, with roughly 87% as singletons. CDR1 is SGHTS and CDR2 is YDEGEE in the germline V gene. The CDR3 loop spans 15 amino acids. V lost 0 bases and J lost 7, with 13 bases in between. The sample consisted of peripheral blood. V is TRBV5-8 and J is TRBJ1-4; perhaps TRBD1 as D (5 bases). The receptor was derived from a man between 65 and 79 years old with acute or convalescent COVID-19. The CDR3 DNA reads as TGTGCCAGCAGCTTGGATGGCAGGGCGATTGAAAAACTGTTTTTT. Encoded protein: CASSLDGRAIEKLFF.